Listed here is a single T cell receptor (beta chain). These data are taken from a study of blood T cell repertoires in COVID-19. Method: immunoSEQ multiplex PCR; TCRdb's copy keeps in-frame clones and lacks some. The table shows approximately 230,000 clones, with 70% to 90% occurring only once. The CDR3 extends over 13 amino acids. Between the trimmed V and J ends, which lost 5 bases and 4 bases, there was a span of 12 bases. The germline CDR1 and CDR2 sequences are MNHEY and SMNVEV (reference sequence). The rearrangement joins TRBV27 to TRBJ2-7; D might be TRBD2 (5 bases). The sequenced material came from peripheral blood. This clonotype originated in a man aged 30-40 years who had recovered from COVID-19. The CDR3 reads CASSLRAGYEQYF. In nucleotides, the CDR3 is TGTGCCAGCAGTCTTAGGGCGGGTTACGAGCAGTACTTC.